This T cell receptor (beta chain) was recovered during a study of Graves' ophthalmopathy and Graves' hyperthyroidism. The sample holds a few counts of this clonotype. The antigen is not known. Amplification targeted the TCR beta CDR3 regions, with RNA transcripts as the source material. The authors performed first-round RT-PCR with HTBI primers and then a second-round multiplex PCR. TCRdb reprocessed the multiplex PCR reads with MiXCR, giving one entry per CDR3 protein. The table shows roughly 380,000 distinct CDR3 sequences, with just over 15% occurring only once. Points from the study as a whole: Classification of ophthalmopathy versus stable hyperthyroidism by a 13-signature model yielded 85% to 90% sensitivity and just over 80% specificity.

Trimming left V 6 bases short and J 1 base short, with 22 bases between. The germline CDR1 and CDR2 sequences are SGHTA and FQGNSA. The CDR3 runs 19 residues. PBMCs were isolated from a roughly 10 ml sample of fresh peripheral blood. Sequencing was done on a sample of peripheral blood. V gene TRBV7-2 combines with J gene TRBJ2-6; D possibly uses TRBD1 or TRBD2 (6 bases each). The receptor comes from a woman under 30 with stable Graves' hyperthyroidism. The CDR3 reads CASRRGAGPRGSGANVLTF. The DNA of the CDR3 is TGTGCCAGCAGGAGGGGGGCGGGTCCCCGGGGATCTGGGGCCAACGTCCTGACTTTC.